The 28 T cell receptor beta chains listed next were all sequenced from one sample in a study of control samples from healthy donors and cancer patients. TCRdb keeps only in-frame clones here, not all; method: immunoSEQ multiplex PCR. The table lists 100,000 to 150,000 clones, approximately 93% of them singletons. Sequencing was carried out using blood. These receptor sequences come from a woman younger than 30 in good health.

This chain connects TRBV14 to TRBJ1-6; tentative D call: TRBD1 (5 bases). The V and J ends lost 0 bases and 1 base respectively, with 10 bases between them. CDR1 SGHDN and CDR2 FVKESK come from the germline V gene. The CDR3 extends over 17 amino acids. This CDR3 reads CASSQDVSGSYNSPLHF. As DNA, the CDR3 is TGTGCCAGCAGCCAAGATGTATCAGGGTCCTATAATTCACCCCTCCACTTT.

The chain links TRBV28 to TRBJ2-6, with 7 bases aligning to TRBD1. Germline V gene sequence: CDR1 MDHEN, CDR2 SYDVKM. The CDR3 has 15 residues. The V and J ends lost 6 bases and 1 base, in that order; junction bases with no gene match: 3. CDR3 region: CASSVTGSGANVLTF. The DNA for the CDR3 is TGTGCCAGCAGCGTGACAGGGTCTGGGGCCAACGTCCTGACTTTC.

V and J are TRBV4-1 and TRBJ1-4, with 7 bases identical to TRBD1. The CDR3 loop spans 16 amino acids. CDR1 is MGHRA, CDR2 YSYEKL, per germline. Trimming cost V 0 bases and J 8 bases; bases outside gene matches: 9. DNA for the CDR3: TGCGCCAGCAGCCAAGATTGGGACAGTCTTTCCGAAAAACTGTTTTTT. Translated: CASSQDWDSLSEKLFF.

CDR3 nucleotides: TGCAGCGTTGAAGAATATCGTCGAAGGGCACAGGGTACCAACACAGATACGCAGTATTTT. Translating gives CSVEEYRRRAQGTNTDTQYF. This chain joins TRBV29-1 and TRBJ2-3, with D maybe TRBD1 (6 bases). Germline V gene data show CDR1 as SQVTM and CDR2 as ANQGSEA. The CDR3 is 20 residues long. Trimming cost V 0 bases and J 2 bases, with 27 bases left between them.

This chain links TRBV19 with TRBJ2-4; D perhaps matches TRBD2 (5 bases). The CDR3 totals 16 residues. The germline V gene has CDR1 LNHDA and CDR2 SQIVND (reference sequence). V was clipped by 6 bases and J by 0 bases, with 15 bases between them. CDR3 protein: CASRDLASLAKNIQYF. The CDR3 nucleotides are TGTGCCAGTAGGGACTTGGCCAGCCTAGCCAAAAACATTCAGTACTTC. Complete variable domain (other parts from reference TRBV19 and TRBJ2-4): DGGITQSPKYLFRKEGQNVTLSCEQNLNHDAMYWYRQDPGQGLRLIYYSQIVNDFQKGDIAEGYSVSREKKESFPLTVTSAQKNPTAFYLCASRDLASLAKNIQYFGAGTRLSVL.

The V call is TRBV24-1, the J call TRBJ1-5; the match to TRBD1 covers 7 bases. The CDR3 has 16 residues. Germline trimming cut 4 bases from V and 3 bases from J; bases unmatched to any gene: 8. Germline V gene data show CDR1 as KGHDR and CDR2 as SFDVKD. CDR3 DNA: TGTGCCACCAGTGACCAAGGACAGGAATCCAATCAGCCCCAGCATTTT. It specifies CATSDQGQESNQPQHF.

The chain carries TRBV11-1 and TRBJ2-2, with TRBD2 as a possible D gene (5 bases). The V gene's germline CDR1 is SGHAT and CDR2 FQDESV (reference sequence). The CDR3 covers 16 residues. V lost 4 bases, J lost 5 bases, and 17 bases lay in between. The CDR3 loop reads CASSYLGVGLTGELFF. CDR3 sequence (DNA): TGTGCCAGCAGCTATCTGGGAGTAGGGTTGACCGGGGAGCTGTTTTTT. The entire variable domain, with the rest obtained from reference TRBV11-1 and TRBJ2-2, is as follows: EAEVAQSPRYKITEKSQAVAFWCDPISGHATLYWYRQILGQGPELLVQFQDESVVDDSQLPKDRFSAERLKGVDSTLKIQPAELGDSAMYLCASSYLGVGLTGELFFGEGSRLTVL.

The chain couples TRBV7-3 to TRBJ2-2; D may be TRBD2 (7 bases). This CDR3 has 16 amino acids. V was pared by 5 bases and J by 0 bases, with 13 bases between. Per the germline V gene, CDR1 is SGHTA and CDR2 is FQGTGA. The chain's CDR3 is CASSRGAGPNTGELFF. CDR3 in DNA: TGTGCCAGCAGCCGGGGGGCGGGCCCGAACACCGGGGAGCTGTTTTTT.

CDR3 residues: CASSSGAVYEQYF. The CDR3 nucleotides are TGTGCCAGCAGCTCGGGCGCGGTTTACGAGCAGTACTTC. The V and J genes are TRBV5-4 and TRBJ2-7; D remains unclear. Per the germline V gene, CDR1 is SGHNT and CDR2 is YYREEE (reference sequence). The germline V and J ends were trimmed by 3 bases and 4 bases, with 11 bases remaining between them. The CDR3 is 13 amino acids.

The chain uses TRBV30 and TRBJ1-6, with no clear D. Germline V gene sequence: CDR1 GTSNPN, CDR2 SVGIG (reference sequence). The CDR3 is 18 residues long. With 0 bases removed from V and 0 bases from J, the gap between germline ends came to 15 bases. The CDR3 nucleotides are TGTGCCTGGAGTGTTGACACAAGGGCCGGCTCCTATAATTCACCCCTCCACTTT. Amino acid sequence: CAWSVDTRAGSYNSPLHF.

This chain joins TRBV18 and TRBJ1-1, with D possibly matching TRBD1 (6 bases). V gave up 2 bases and J gave up 0 bases, with 10 bases separating them. The germline CDR1 and CDR2 sequences are KGHSH and LQKENI. The CDR3 sequence is 15 residues long. The CDR3 spells CASSPMGGLNTEAFF. The CDR3 DNA sequence: TGTGCCAGCTCACCAATGGGGGGCCTGAACACTGAAGCTTTCTTT.

V usage is TRBV28 and J usage is TRBJ1-3, with 9 bases aligning to TRBD1. Germline V gives CDR1 MDHEN, CDR2 SYDVKM. This CDR3 region has 17 residues. Trimming removed 3 bases from V and 0 bases from J; junction bases left unmatched: 6. The CDR3 region is CASSLRTGDLSGNTIYF. CDR3 in DNA: TGTGCCAGCAGTTTGCGGACAGGGGACCTCTCTGGAAACACCATATATTTT.

The V call is TRBV6-5, the J call TRBJ2-3, with 9 positions matching TRBD1. Germline loops: CDR1 MNHEY, CDR2 SVGAGI. Trimming at V came to 2 bases and at J to 1 base, leaving 4 bases not matched to a gene. The CDR3 extends over 16 amino acids. CDR3 sequence: CASSYGTGSGTDTQYF. DNA for the CDR3: TGTGCCAGCAGTTACGGGACAGGGTCCGGCACAGATACGCAGTATTTT.

The CDR3 protein is CASSPPAGRVSYNEQFF. In DNA, the CDR3 is TGTGCCAGCAGTCCCCCCGCGGGACGCGTCTCCTACAATGAGCAGTTCTTC. V usage is TRBV28 and J usage is TRBJ2-1; perhaps TRBD2 as D (6 bases). The V and J ends lost 5 bases and 0 bases respectively, with 17 bases between them. Germline CDR1 reads MDHEN; CDR2 reads SYDVKM. This CDR3 spans 17 amino acids.

This clone was detected only a few times. The J gene is TRBJ1-2, the V gene TRBV7-9, with 7 bases identical to TRBD1. This CDR3 has 13 residues. Germline CDR1 reads SEHNR; CDR2 reads FQNEAQ (reference sequence). V gave up 5 bases and J gave up 2 bases; unmatched junction bases: 2. The CDR3: CASSPGQNYGYTF. The CDR3 DNA follows: TGTGCCAGCAGCCCGGGACAGAACTATGGCTACACCTTC.

The chain uses TRBV2 and TRBJ2-1, with TRBD2 as a possible D gene (6 bases). Trimming removed 7 bases at V and 10 bases at J, with 14 bases between. Germline assignment: CDR1 SNHLY and CDR2 FYNNEI. The CDR3 totals 12 residues. DNA for the CDR3: TGTGCCAGCAAGAGGGAGGTAGACGAGCAGTTCTTC. Translated, it gives CASKREVDEQFF.

The rearrangement uses TRBV7-2 and TRBJ1-4; D call uncertain. CDR1 and CDR2 (germline): SGHTA, FQGNSA. The CDR3 covers 13 residues. Trimming cost V 4 bases and J 7 bases, with 10 bases left between them. The DNA of the CDR3 is TGTGCCAGCAGCTCCCTACTGAGTGAAAAACTGTTTTTT. This codes for CASSSLLSEKLFF. Combining the CDR3 with reference TRBV7-2 and TRBJ1-4 gives the whole variable domain GAGVSQSPSNKVTEKGKDVELRCDPISGHTALYWYRQSLGQGLEFLIYFQGNSAPDKSGLPSDRFSAERTGGSVSTLTIQRTQQEDSAVYLCASSSLLSEKLFFGSGTQLSVL.

The V gene is TRBV27, the J gene TRBJ1-1, with 8 bases fitting TRBD1. The CDR3 has 17 amino acids. Per the germline V gene, CDR1 is MNHEY and CDR2 is SMNVEV (reference sequence). V lost 6 bases, J lost 0 bases, and 12 bases stayed unmatched. The CDR3 sequence: CASRRTGRLGMNTEAFF. The DNA of the CDR3 is TGTGCCAGCAGGCGGACAGGGCGGTTGGGTATGAACACTGAAGCTTTCTTT.

This chain uses TRBV24-1 with TRBJ1-2, with 8 bases that match TRBD1. This CDR3 region has 15 residues. V was pared by 4 bases and J by 4 bases, with 7 bases of the junction left unmatched. The germline V gene encodes CDR1 KGHDR and CDR2 SFDVKD. In DNA form, the CDR3 reads TGTGCCACCAGTGACAGCGCGCAGGGGGCCTATGGCTACACCTTC. Protein product: CATSDSAQGAYGYTF.

The chain employs TRBV7-3 and TRBJ2-1; D might be TRBD1 (7 bases). Per germline, CDR1 SGHTA and CDR2 FQGTGA. V was cut by 5 bases and J by 7 bases, with 21 bases left in between. This CDR3 is 16 amino acids long. The CDR3, as DNA: TGTGCCAGCAGCCCTAGCGTAGGGGGCGAGGGTAATGAGCAGTTCTTC. This codes for CASSPSVGGEGNEQFF.

This chain connects TRBV6-5 to TRBJ1-1, with 7 bases fitting TRBD1. Germline V CDR1 and CDR2: MNHEY, SVGAGI. The CDR3 covers 15 residues. V lost 6 bases and J lost 4; bases outside the gene matches: 11. The CDR3 bases are TGTGCCAGCAGCCCGAGACAGGGTGCTGCCACTGAAGCTTTCTTT. Its protein product is CASSPRQGAATEAFF.

The CDR3 loop reads CSARTGRMNTEAFF. The CDR3 DNA reads as TGCAGCGCTCGGACAGGGCGTATGAACACTGAAGCTTTCTTT. The V call is TRBV29-1, the J call TRBJ1-1, with 8 nucleotides matching TRBD1. The V gene end was trimmed by 7 bases and the J gene end by 0 bases; junction bases not matched to a gene: 7. CDR3 size: 14 residues. CDR1 is SQVTM and CDR2 is ANQGSEA in the germline V gene. The variable domain in full, with the rest retrieved from reference TRBV29-1 and TRBJ1-1, is SAVISQKPSRDICQRGTSLTIQCQVDSQVTMMFWYRQQPGQSLTLIATANQGSEATYESGFVIDKFPISRPNLTFSTLTVSNMSPEDSSIYLCSARTGRMNTEAFFGQGTRLTVV.

The rearrangement uses TRBV15 and TRBJ2-7; TRBD2 aligns across 14 bases. The CDR3 contains 20 residues. Germline V gene sequence: CDR1 LNHNV, CDR2 YYDKDF (reference sequence). V lost 3 bases to trimming and J lost 0 bases; unmatched junction nucleotides: 13. This chain's CDR3 is CATSRVGGLAGDLRSYEQYF. CDR3 nucleotide sequence: TGTGCCACCAGCAGGGTCGGGGGACTAGCGGGAGATTTACGCTCCTACGAGCAGTACTTC.

This chain uses TRBV5-5 with TRBJ2-7; perhaps TRBD2 as D (5 bases). The CDR3 length is 14 residues. Germline V CDR1 and CDR2: SGHKS, YYEKEE (reference sequence). Trimming took 2 bases from V and 2 from J, leaving 11 bases between them. The CDR3 sequence is CASSFGGPPYEQYF. The CDR3 DNA sequence: TGTGCCAGCAGCTTCGGCGGGCCTCCCTACGAGCAGTACTTC.

The J gene is TRBJ2-7, the V gene TRBV29-1; D tentatively reads TRBD1 or TRBD2 (5 bases each). From germline, CDR1 is SQVTM and CDR2 ANQGSEA. The CDR3 is 15 residues long. V lost 5 bases, J lost 1 base, and 18 bases lay in between. CDR3 coding DNA: TGCAGCGTTATGGGGACCGCATTATCGTCCTACGAGCAGTACTTC. Translating it yields CSVMGTALSSYEQYF.

This rearrangement joins TRBV11-3 to TRBJ1-2; D remains ambiguous. The germline V gene encodes CDR1 SGHNT and CDR2 YENEEA. Trimming shortened V by 5 bases and J by 1 base, and 20 bases separated the two germline ends. The CDR3 consists of 17 residues. In nucleotides, the CDR3 is TGTGCCAGCAGCCCAAGGAAGGCCCATAGGGTTAACTATGGCTACACCTTC. This translates into CASSPRKAHRVNYGYTF.

The chain couples TRBV28 to TRBJ1-3, with 8 bases identical to TRBD1. The J segment lost 4 bases and the V segment lost 6 bases, leaving 11 bases of the junction unmatched. Germline V gene lookup returns CDR1 MDHEN and CDR2 SYDVKM. CDR3 length: 16 residues. The CDR3 DNA follows: TGTGCCAGCAGGGGGACCACAGGGGGGCTAGGAAACACCATATATTTT. Its protein product is CASRGTTGGLGNTIYF.

The chain couples TRBV5-4 to TRBJ1-1; 9 nucleotides agree with TRBD1. CDR1 SGHNT and CDR2 YYREEE come from the germline V gene (reference sequence). Trimming at V came to 0 bases and at J to 7 bases, leaving 7 bases not matched to a gene. The CDR3 totals 15 residues. CDR3 coding DNA: TGTGCCAGCAGCTTGGAGCCGGGACAGGGATATGAAGCTTTCTTT. It specifies CASSLEPGQGYEAFF. The full variable domain, with the rest looked up from reference TRBV5-4 and TRBJ1-1, is ETGVTQSPTHLIKTRGQQVTLRCSSQSGHNTVSWYQQALGQGPQFIFQYYREEENGRGNFPPRFSGLQFPNYSSELNVNALELDDSALYLCASSLEPGQGYEAFFGQGTRLTVV.